This T cell receptor (beta chain) was found in a study of shared clonotypes between healthy human individuals. The study's findings and limits: Clonotype sharing across several donors was observed for around 5% of naive CD4 clonotypes.

Turning to this clone: The antigen is unknown. At one boundary the junction diverges from the germline segment, which might be a read error.

Generated by immunoSEQ multiplex PCR, the TCRdb table keeps only in-frame clones and is missing some. This table holds around 1,100,000 clones, roughly 80% found once. Sequencing was performed on memory CD4+ T cells from PBMCs. The subset here: CD45RA-negative fraction. This clonotype originated in a young man in good health. Some clones in this sample may be carry-over from other donors' samples.

The DNA of the CDR3 is TGTGCCTGGGACCTCTCTAGCGGGATTGGGGAGTTC. It is translated as CAWDLSSGIGEF. This chain uses TRBV30 with TRBJ2-3; TRBD2 agrees at 9 bases. Germline values: CDR1 GTSNPN, CDR2 SVGIG (reference sequence). The CDR3 extends over 12 amino acids. Full variable domain (outside the CDR3, taken from reference TRBV30 and TRBJ2-3): SQTIHQWPATLVQPVGSPLSLECTVEGTSNPNLYWYRQAAGRGLQLLFYSVGIGQISSEVPQNLSASRPQDRQFILSSKKLLLSDSGFYLCAWDLSSGIGEFGPGTRLTVL.